Shown below are 27 T cell receptor beta chains from a single sample sequenced in a study of T-cell memory formation after mild COVID-19. TCRdb passed the 5' RACE reads through MiXCR, listing each CDR3 protein once. The data show about 360,000 distinct CDR3 sequences, around 14% seen once. Sequencing was done on a sample of PBMCs or a T cell subset sorted from them (not recorded which). The receptors stem from a man between 18 and 35 years old who had mild COVID-19 (a few samples of this study predate the infection). Cell type and time point are not known.

This clonotype was seen a handful of times. The chain has TRBV5-4 and TRBJ1-1; D not certain. Deletions cut 1 base from V and 7 bases from J, with 11 bases between. This CDR3 spans 13 amino acids. The V gene's germline CDR1 is SGHNT and CDR2 YYREEE (reference sequence). Here the CDR3 reads CASSLPDLLEAFF. The CDR3 nucleotides are TGTGCCAGCAGCTTGCCAGATCTACTTGAAGCTTTCTTT.

The chain joins TRBV19 to TRBJ1-6; D is unclear. The CDR3 length is 14 residues. V dropped 8 bases and J dropped 5 bases, with 13 bases sitting between them. Per the germline V gene, CDR1 is LNHDA and CDR2 is SQIVND (reference sequence). The CDR3 spells CASREGGNNSPLHF. CDR3 coding DNA: TGTGCCAGTCGAGAGGGAGGTAATAATTCACCCCTCCACTTT.

Ten or more counts support this clonotype. V and J are TRBV7-2 and TRBJ1-5; weak D call: TRBD1 (5 bases). Germline V lookup: CDR1 SGHTA, CDR2 FQGNSA. Trimming removed 1 base from V and 8 bases from J, with 6 bases in between. This CDR3 is built from 12 residues. The CDR3 DNA sequence: TGTGCCAGCAGCTTAGGGGGGAAGCCCCAGCATTTT. This gives the protein CASSLGGKPQHF.

This clonotype was detected only a few times. The J gene is TRBJ1-5, the V gene TRBV28, with D uncertain. Germline V gene data show CDR1 as MDHEN and CDR2 as SYDVKM. The CDR3 extends over 14 amino acids. V lost 4 bases to trimming and J lost 3 bases, with 10 bases between them. CDR3: CASSWLHPNQPQHF. CDR3 nucleotide sequence: TGTGCCAGCAGTTGGTTACATCCCAATCAGCCCCAGCATTTT.

This clonotype has a handful of counts. The V call is TRBV6-2 or TRBV6-3, the J call TRBJ1-2; 8 bases are a match to TRBD1. CDR3 size: 16 residues. The germline gives CDR1 MNHEY, CDR2 SVGEGT. The junction had 11 bases not matched to a gene; V was cut back by 6 bases and J by 2 bases. CDR3 nucleotide sequence: TGTGCCAGCAGACGACAGGGGCACCTTTCAAACTATGGCTACACCTTC. Translated, it gives CASRRQGHLSNYGYTF.

V and J are TRBV5-1 and TRBJ2-5; D not certain. The germline V and J ends were trimmed by 2 bases and 5 bases, with 13 bases remaining between them. The CDR3 runs 14 residues. The germline gives CDR1 SGHRS, CDR2 YFSETQ. The CDR3 loop is CASSFSTQWETQYF. CDR3 sequence (DNA): TGCGCCAGCAGCTTCTCGACCCAGTGGGAGACCCAGTACTTC.

The chain couples TRBV27 to TRBJ2-2, with D hard to call. The CDR3 runs 12 residues. Trimming took 4 bases from V and 7 from J, leaving 7 bases between them. Germline V gene sequence: CDR1 MNHEY, CDR2 SMNVEV (reference sequence). The CDR3 sequence is CASSSPRGELFF. In nucleotides, the CDR3 is TGTGCCAGCAGTTCCCCCCGCGGGGAGCTGTTTTTT.

The chain combines TRBV4-3 with TRBJ2-7; D ambiguous. CDR1 and CDR2 (germline): LGHNA, YSLEER. The CDR3 is 14 residues long. Trimming left V 0 bases short and J 3 bases short, with 9 bases between. CDR3 sequence (DNA): TGCGCCAGCAGCCAAGATCGGGCCAGCTACGAGCAGTACGTC. Its translation: CASSQDRASYEQYV.

The chain employs TRBV5-4 and TRBJ1-2, with D perhaps matching TRBD1 (5 bases). The V and J ends lost 3 bases and 6 bases respectively, with 15 bases between them. CDR1 and CDR2 from the germline V gene are SGHNT and YYREEE (reference sequence). This CDR3 region has 14 residues. The CDR3 DNA reads TGTGCCAGCAGCTATGAAGGCACAGGCCATGGCTACACCTTC. Protein sequence: CASSYEGTGHGYTF.

This clonotype was detected only a few times. CDR3: CASTPKGAEDEAFF. The CDR3 DNA reads TGTGCCAGCACCCCGAAGGGGGCGGAAGATGAAGCTTTCTTT. The chain couples TRBV11-2 to TRBJ1-1; 7 nucleotides match TRBD1. The CDR3 consists of 14 residues. CDR1 is SGHAT and CDR2 is FQNNGV in the germline V gene. V was pared by 7 bases and J by 7 bases, with 12 bases of the junction left unmatched.

The chain couples TRBV12-3 or TRBV12-4 to TRBJ2-3; D might be TRBD1 (5 bases). V was trimmed by 8 bases and J by 4 bases, leaving 10 bases between them. This CDR3 has 12 amino acids. The CDR3 spells CASCWGADTQYF. Here the CDR3 DNA reads TGTGCCAGCTGCTGGGGCGCAGATACGCAGTATTTT.

The rearrangement joins TRBV10-3 to TRBJ2-1, with TRBD2 matching 13 bases. Germline CDR1 is ENHRY and CDR2 is SYGVKD. CDR3 length equals 14 residues. V lost 4 bases to trimming and J lost 7 bases; unmatched junction nucleotides: 1. CDR3 region: CAISGTSGGNEQFF. The CDR3, as DNA: TGTGCCATCAGTGGGACTAGCGGGGGTAATGAGCAGTTCTTC.

V usage is TRBV29-1 and J usage is TRBJ1-1, with D unresolved. Germline CDR1 reads SQVTM; CDR2 reads ANQGSEA. CDR3 length: 13 residues. Trimming shortened V by 6 bases and J by 1 base, and 12 bases separated the two germline ends. The CDR3 region is CSVFFWENTEAFF. In nucleotides, the CDR3 is TGCAGCGTGTTTTTTTGGGAGAACACTGAAGCTTTCTTT.

The rearrangement joins TRBV6-5 to TRBJ2-1; unclear D gene. The length of the CDR3 is 15 residues. V was trimmed by 5 bases and J by 9 bases, leaving 20 bases between them. Per germline, CDR1 MNHEY and CDR2 SVGAGI. The CDR3 bases are TGTGCCAGCAGTCCAAGACCCGGATTGATGACTGAGCAGTTCTTC. This codes for CASSPRPGLMTEQFF.

This chain joins TRBV2 and TRBJ2-7; D not resolved. The CDR3 runs to 14 residues. The V gene's germline CDR1 is SNHLY and CDR2 FYNNEI. V was cut by 4 bases and J by 0 bases, with 10 bases left in between. CDR3 amino acids: CASSGSASSYEQYF. The CDR3 region has the DNA TGTGCCAGCAGTGGGTCCGCGAGCTCCTACGAGCAGTACTTC.

At least ten counts were recorded for this clonotype. J is TRBJ1-2 and V is TRBV20-1; weak D call: TRBD1 (6 bases). V was shortened by 0 bases and J by 7 bases, with 15 bases between the two germline ends. In germline, CDR1 is DFQATT, CDR2 SNEGSKA (reference sequence). The CDR3 contains 14 residues. The CDR3 protein is CSARDRGGTVGYTF. The CDR3 DNA reads TGCAGTGCTAGAGATAGGGGGGGGACCGTTGGCTACACCTTC.

The chain employs TRBV23-1 and TRBJ2-2; D remains unclear. TRBV23-1 is an ORF; its function is uncertain. Between the trimmed V and J ends, which lost 3 bases and 5 bases, there was a span of 13 bases. CDR3 length equals 15 residues. The CDR3 protein is CASSHPPVGTGELFF. CDR3 coding DNA: TGCGCCAGCAGTCACCCGCCAGTCGGGACCGGGGAGCTGTTTTTT.

This clonotype appeared a few times. The CDR3 here is CASSPRASGGANTGELFF. CDR3 coding DNA: TGTGCCAGCAGCCCCAGGGCCAGCGGGGGGGCGAACACCGGGGAGCTGTTTTTT. V and J are TRBV7-2 and TRBJ2-2; the match to TRBD2 covers 10 bases. CDR1 is SGHTA, CDR2 FQGNSA, per germline. Trimming cost V 5 bases and J 0 bases; bases outside gene matches: 9. The CDR3 runs 18 residues.

This clonotype was picked up a small number of times. The chain couples TRBV6-1 to TRBJ2-1, with 9 nucleotides matching TRBD2. Per germline, CDR1 MNHNS and CDR2 SASEGT. V lost 8 bases and J lost 6; bases outside the gene matches: 8. The CDR3 is 14 residues long. The CDR3 sequence is CASRSGGHGNEQFF. The CDR3 nucleotides are TGTGCCAGCCGCAGCGGGGGGCATGGCAATGAGCAGTTCTTC.

The chain has TRBV4-2 and TRBJ1-2, with D unresolved. Per the germline V gene, CDR1 is LGHNA and CDR2 is YNFKEQ. V was shortened by 1 base and J by 7 bases, with 1 base between the two germline ends. The CDR3 contains 10 residues. The CDR3 bases are TGTGCCAGCAGCCAAGGTGGCTACACCTTC. Protein product: CASSQGGYTF.

This clonotype has only a few counts. This chain joins TRBV12-3 or TRBV12-4 and TRBJ2-2; 8 positions agree with TRBD2. V lost 5 bases to trimming and J lost 5 bases; unmatched junction nucleotides: 7. The CDR3 is made up of 15 amino acids. CDR3 region: CASSATAGVTGELFF. The CDR3 DNA follows: TGTGCCAGCAGTGCTACAGCGGGGGTGACCGGGGAGCTGTTTTTT.

In this sample, this clonotype turned up a few times. The chain links TRBV12-3 or TRBV12-4 to TRBJ2-1, with 7 positions matching TRBD2. V dropped 5 bases and J dropped 8; count of bases not matched to a gene: 12. There are 15 residues in the CDR3. CDR3 DNA sequence: TGTGCCAGCAGTCGTAGGGGCGGGGGTATGGATGAGCAGTTCTTC. Residues: CASSRRGGGMDEQFF.

The DNA for the CDR3 is TGTGCCAGCAGCTTAGAGCGTTACACCGGGGAGCTGTTTTTT. Translation gives CASSLERYTGELFF. The J gene is TRBJ2-2, the V gene TRBV11-3; D not certain. The CDR3 is 14 amino acids. The germline V and J ends were trimmed by 0 bases and 3 bases, with 5 bases remaining between them. Per the germline V gene, CDR1 is SGHNT and CDR2 is YENEEA.

The chain recombines TRBV7-7 with TRBJ1-1; D gene unclear. CDR3 length: 13 amino acids. In germline, CDR1 is SSHAT, CDR2 FNYEAQ (reference sequence). The V end was cut by 2 bases, the J end by 5 bases, with 9 bases between. The CDR3 region has the DNA TGTGCCAGCAGCTTAAAGGTAGGAACTGAAGCTTTCTTT. Residues: CASSLKVGTEAFF.

In its sample, this clonotype was seen many times. V and J are TRBV5-1 and TRBJ2-1; D remains ambiguous. V dropped 2 bases and J dropped 0 bases, with 9 bases sitting between them. Germline CDR1 reads SGHRS; CDR2 reads YFSETQ. This CDR3 has 15 residues. This CDR3 is CASSFQDLSYNEQFF. The CDR3 nucleotides are TGCGCCAGCAGCTTCCAGGACCTCTCCTACAATGAGCAGTTCTTC.

This clonotype has a count of ten or more. The chain couples TRBV9 to TRBJ2-7; perhaps TRBD1 as D (6 bases). The CDR3 runs to 14 residues. Germline assignment: CDR1 SGDLS and CDR2 YYNGEE. V was cut by 4 bases and J by 0 bases, with 11 bases left in between. The CDR3 reads CASSPGTSSYEQYF. Written as DNA, the CDR3 is TGTGCCAGCAGCCCCGGGACATCCTCCTACGAGCAGTACTTC.

The chain uses TRBV4-3 and TRBJ2-1; 8 nucleotides agree with TRBD2. CDR1 is LGHNA and CDR2 is YSLEER in the germline V gene. The CDR3 contains 19 residues. V lost 1 base, J lost 3 bases, and 14 bases stayed unmatched. DNA for the CDR3: TGCGCCAGCAGCCAAGGATCCAACATGGGCGGGGGGTTCTACAATGAGCAGTTCTTC. Translation: CASSQGSNMGGGFYNEQFF.